This TCR beta chain was sequenced for a study of shared clonotypes between healthy human individuals. Samples underwent the assay at deep level. The method was immunoSEQ multiplex PCR; TCRdb's version includes in-frame clones alone and lacks a portion of them. Of around 1.1 million clones in the sample, 77% were seen once. It was into CD45RA+ naive and CD45RA-negative memory subsets that the CD4+ cells were split. V dropped 3 bases and J dropped 7; count of bases not matched to a gene: 8. This CDR3 contains 15 residues. Germline CDR1 and CDR2: SGHRS and YFSETQ. The sample was memory CD4+ T cells from PBMCs. The subset denotes: CD45RA-negative fraction. This clonotype was sampled from a man younger than 35 in good health. Some clones in this sample may be carry-over from other donors' samples. The gene calls are TRBV5-1 and TRBJ1-2, with 11 nucleotides matching TRBD1. The CDR3 spells CASSSEGQGAIGYTF. CDR3 in DNA: TGCGCCAGCAGCTCCGAAGGACAGGGGGCCATTGGCTACACCTTC.